Sequencing of this T cell receptor beta chain was carried out in a study of beta chain features in type 1 diabetes. On the study more broadly: Cells sorted and examined across all samples totaled almost 110 million. The study's findings and limits: Naive, central memory and Treg TCRB repertoires seemed to resemble each other more closely in patients than they did in healthy donors. In every one of the four CD4+ subsets, TCRB CDR3s were moderately but significantly shorter in Type 1 diabetes patients. When VDJ junctions were examined, type 1 diabetes patients showed fewer insertions and more deletions.

Expressed TCRB transcripts were sequenced because the entire RNA isolate underwent reverse transcription. TCRdb's copy holds only in-frame clones and misses some; the assay was immunoSEQ multiplex PCR. The sample lists some 360,000 clones, 8.5% to 10% occurring once. In its sample, this clone was seen a few times. The antigen remains undetermined. Material: central memory CD4+ T cells from blood. The clonotype was recovered from a man younger than 40 with type 1 diabetes.

The DNA of the CDR3 is TGTGCCAGCAGGCTCTCCGGGACAGGGGCGGGGATAGAGACCCAGTACTTC. This translates into CASRLSGTGAGIETQYF. The chain couples TRBV7-2 to TRBJ2-5, with TRBD1 matching 10 bases. The CDR3 is 17 residues long. Per germline, CDR1 SGHTA and CDR2 FQGNSA. The ends lost 6 bases at V and 4 bases at J; junction bases unmatched: 14.